This T cell receptor beta chain emerged from a study of cytomegalovirus exposure and HLA in healthy donors. General observations from the study: Accurate HLA-A and HLA-B prediction from TCR beta sequences was reported for most subjects. 87-base-pair reads could not separate some V segments, including TRBV6-2 and TRBV6-3.

The length of the CDR3 is 16 residues. Germline loops: CDR1 LNHDA, CDR2 SQIVND (reference sequence). Trimming cost V 9 bases and J 1 base, with 21 bases left between them. Primers: 60 Vbeta forward and 13 Jbeta reverse. Original methodology: About 88 million unique TCR beta chains, some 9.9 million of them shared, were counted by a later analysis. The repertoire was sequenced with immunoSEQ multiplex PCR; TCRdb's copy has only in-frame clones and lacks some. For V, J and clone size, that table is used; D and trimming come from the DNA. The sample lists just over 200,000 clones, around 83% occurring once. Notes on this clone: Its antigen is unidentified.

The TCR was taken from a woman in her thirties or forties in good health and CMV-seronegative. The V gene is TRBV19, the J gene TRBJ1-1; D gene ambiguous. Sequencing was done on a sample of PBMCs. The DNA of the CDR3 is TGTGCCAGCACCCTGAACTCCGGCGGAGCGAACACTGAAGCTTTCTTT. This encodes CASTLNSGGANTEAFF.